This TCR beta chain comes out of a study of control samples from healthy donors and cancer patients. Assay: immunoSEQ multiplex PCR; the TCRdb copy retains only in-frame clones and omits some. The sample holds about 98,000 clones, roughly 86% seen once. The ends were cut back, 8 bases at V and 7 bases at J, with 14 bases in the middle. Germline CDR1 is KGHDR and CDR2 is SFDVKD. The CDR3 loop spans 13 amino acids. The receptor's source is a man aged 55 to 69 in good health. The V call is TRBV24-1, the J call TRBJ1-3; D gene ambiguous. The sequencing input was blood. The CDR3 loop reads CATTGPDGNTIYF. In nucleotides, the CDR3 is TGTGCCACCACCGGGCCGGACGGCAACACCATATATTTT.